This T cell receptor (beta chain) comes out of a study of blood T cell repertoires in COVID-19. Study background: Samples taken during acute and convalescent COVID-19 were collected in the United States, Italy and Spain. T cells, B-cell-depleted T cells, or PBMCs supplied cDNA or gDNA.

The CDR3 is made up of 16 amino acids. CDR1 and CDR2 (germline): SSHAT, FNYEAQ (reference sequence). V was pared by 9 bases and J by 2 bases, with 11 bases of the junction left unmatched. This clone occurred once. Original analysis: Scientists estimated how many nucleated cells there were by amplifying reference gene primers. Sequenced by immunoSEQ multiplex PCR; TCRdb stores in-frame clones only, minus some. The DNA was the basis for D and trimming; V, J and clone size are from that table. This sample carries more than 95,000 clones, approximately 71% of them seen once, and the ten largest clones take about 2.2%.

This receptor was identified in a woman aged 65 to 85 with acute or convalescent COVID-19. The sample consisted of peripheral blood. The genes are TRBV7-7 and TRBJ2-5; 11 positions agree with TRBD2. The CDR3 DNA reads TGTGCCAGGGGGCTCACTAGCGGGGGCGTACAAGAGACCCAGTACTTC. It specifies CARGLTSGGVQETQYF.